This T cell receptor beta chain was captured by sequencing in a study of blood T cell repertoires in COVID-19. A few counts support this clone. Data came from immunoSEQ multiplex PCR; TCRdb stores just in-frame clones and leaves some out. The sample has approximately 460,000 clones; 85% to 90% are singletons. The CDR3 is 14 residues long. V lost 2 bases to trimming and J lost 4 bases, with 9 bases between them. Germline assignment: CDR1 SGHDN and CDR2 FVKESK. Material: peripheral blood. V and J are TRBV14 and TRBJ1-3; no clear D gene. This clonotype was sampled from a man aged 18 to 30 with COVID-19, enrolled during active disease. CDR3 sequence (DNA): TGTGCCAGCAGCCAACGGGAAGCGGGAAACACCATATATTTT. Translation: CASSQREAGNTIYF.